Sequencing of this TCR beta chain was carried out in a study of beta chain features in type 1 diabetes. The study's findings and limits: These data did not resolve whether HLA type affects TCRB rearrangement. Shortening of TCRB CDR3s, moderate but significant, appeared in all four CD4+ subsets of Type 1 diabetes patients.

Of the isolated RNA, all was reverse transcribed, and so the sequenced material was expressed TCRB transcripts. The protocol was immunoSEQ multiplex PCR, while the TCRdb copy is restricted to in-frame clones and leaves out a portion. The table includes some 270,000 clones, roughly a tenth detected once. This clone was seen a few times. No antigen is known for it. The TCR originated in a man younger than 45 with type 1 diabetes. Sequencing was done on a sample of naive CD4+ T cells from blood.

The CDR3 DNA sequence: TGCGCCAGCAGCCAAGGTGTGGGGGCTGGTGAAAAACTGTTTTTT. Its protein product is CASSQGVGAGEKLFF. The rearrangement uses TRBV4-3 and TRBJ1-4; D perhaps matches TRBD1 (6 bases). Trimming took 1 base from V and 7 from J, leaving 13 bases between them. In germline, CDR1 is LGHNA, CDR2 YSLEER. This CDR3 has 15 residues.